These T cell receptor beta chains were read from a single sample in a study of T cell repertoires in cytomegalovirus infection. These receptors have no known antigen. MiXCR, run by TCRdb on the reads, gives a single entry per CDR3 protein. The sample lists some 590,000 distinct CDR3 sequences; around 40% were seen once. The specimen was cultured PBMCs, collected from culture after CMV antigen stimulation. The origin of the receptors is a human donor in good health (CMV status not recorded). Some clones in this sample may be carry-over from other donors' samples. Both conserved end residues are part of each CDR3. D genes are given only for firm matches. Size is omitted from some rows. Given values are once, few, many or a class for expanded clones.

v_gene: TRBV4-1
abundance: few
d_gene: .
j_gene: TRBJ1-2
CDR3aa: CASSQIGRLYGYTF
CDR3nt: TGCGCCAGCAGCCAAATCGGACGGCTCTATGGCTACACCTTC

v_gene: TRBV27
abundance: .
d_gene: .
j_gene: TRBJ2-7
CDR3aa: CASSLRGPFSYEQYF
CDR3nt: TGTGCCAGCAGTTTAAGAGGGCCCTTCTCCTACGAGCAGTACTTC

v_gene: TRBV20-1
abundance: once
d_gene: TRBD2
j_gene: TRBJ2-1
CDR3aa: CSARGAGPRGGEQFF
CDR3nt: TGCAGTGCTAGGGGTGCCGGGCCCCGCGGGGGTGAGCAGTTCTTC

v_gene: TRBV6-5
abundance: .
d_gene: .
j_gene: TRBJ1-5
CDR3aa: CASRGTEDSNQPQHF
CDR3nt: TGTGCCAGCAGGGGGACGGAAGATAGCAATCAGCCCCAGCATTTT

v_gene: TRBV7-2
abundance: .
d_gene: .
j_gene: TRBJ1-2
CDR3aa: CASSGRGDYGYTF
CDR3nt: TGTGCCAGCAGCGGGAGGGGGGACTATGGCTACACCTTC

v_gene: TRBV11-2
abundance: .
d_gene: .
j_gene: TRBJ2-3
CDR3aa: CASSLPRAGGTDTQYF
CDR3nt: TGTGCCAGCAGTCTTCCTCGTGCAGGGGGGACAGATACGCAGTATTTT

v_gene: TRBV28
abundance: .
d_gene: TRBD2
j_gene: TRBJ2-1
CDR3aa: CASSLLGLTYNEQFF
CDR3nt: TGTGCCAGCAGTTTACTGGGACTAACCTACAATGAGCAGTTCTTC

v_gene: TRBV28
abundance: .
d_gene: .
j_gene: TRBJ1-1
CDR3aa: CASRRGGANTEAFF
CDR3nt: TGTGCCAGCAGGAGGGGGGGGGCGAACACTGAAGCTTTCTTT

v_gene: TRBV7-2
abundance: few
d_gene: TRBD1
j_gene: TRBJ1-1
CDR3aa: CASSRDRWDTEAFF
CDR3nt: TGTGCCAGCAGCAGGGACAGGTGGGACACTGAAGCTTTCTTT

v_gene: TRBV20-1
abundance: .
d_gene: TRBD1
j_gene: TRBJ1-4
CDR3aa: CSASHSGTGAEKLFF
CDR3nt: TGCAGTGCTAGCCATTCCGGGACAGGCGCGGAAAAACTGTTTTTT

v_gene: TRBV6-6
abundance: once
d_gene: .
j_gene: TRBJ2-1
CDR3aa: CASSFKGPPFF
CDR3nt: TGTGCCAGCAGTTTCAAGGGTCCGCCGTTCTTC

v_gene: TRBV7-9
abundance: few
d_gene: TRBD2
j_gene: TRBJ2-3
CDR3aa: CASSPPGLYTDTQYF
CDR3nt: TGTGCCAGCAGCCCTCCGGGACTATACACAGATACGCAGTATTTT

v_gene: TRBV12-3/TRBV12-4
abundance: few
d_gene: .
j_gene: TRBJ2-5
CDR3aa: CASRNEATQETQYF
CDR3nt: TGTGCCAGCAGAAACGAAGCCACTCAAGAGACCCAGTACTTC